This passage covers 7 T cell receptor beta chains from one sample sequenced in a study of cytomegalovirus exposure and HLA in healthy donors. The PCR had 60 Vbeta and 13 Jbeta primers. This table comes from immunoSEQ multiplex PCR, and its TCRdb copy is limited to in-frame clones, with some not included. The sample lists fewer than 250,000 clones, less than 85% occurring once. Material for sequencing was PBMCs. These receptor sequences come from a man younger than 35 in good health and CMV-seronegative.

The chain joins TRBV13 to TRBJ2-2, with TRBD1 matching 10 bases. The CDR3 sequence is 16 residues long. Per the germline V gene, CDR1 is PRHDT and CDR2 is FYEKMQ (reference sequence). J lost 4 bases, V lost 3 bases, and 5 bases had no gene match. Here the CDR3 reads CASSLWTGGFTGELFF. The CDR3 DNA sequence: TGTGCCAGCAGCTTGTGGACAGGGGGATTCACCGGGGAGCTGTTTTTT. Drawing the rest from reference TRBV13 and TRBJ2-2, the complete variable domain is AAGVIQSPRHLIKEKRETATLKCYPIPRHDTVYWYQQGPGQDPQFLISFYEKMQSDKGSIPDRFSAQQFSDYHSELNMSSLELGDSALYFCASSLWTGGFTGELFFGEGSRLTVL.

The chain couples TRBV30 to TRBJ2-3, with 7 bases lining up with TRBD2. The germline CDR1 and CDR2 sequences are GTSNPN and SVGIG (reference sequence). With 5 bases clipped from V and 1 base from J, the junction kept 6 bases outside the gene matches. This CDR3 comprises 14 residues. CDR3 protein: CAWGLGGGTDTQYF. CDR3 nucleotides: TGTGCCTGGGGGTTGGGGGGGGGCACAGATACGCAGTATTTT.

The chain is built from TRBV27 and TRBJ2-7, with D maybe TRBD2 (6 bases). The germline V gene has CDR1 MNHEY and CDR2 SMNVEV (reference sequence). The V and J ends lost 2 bases and 4 bases respectively, with 27 bases between them. The CDR3 has 19 amino acids. Here the CDR3 reads CASSLARDLPQERRYEQYF. The CDR3 coding sequence is TGTGCCAGCAGTTTAGCCCGGGACTTACCCCAAGAAAGGCGGTACGAGCAGTACTTC.

This clone was seen only once. The chain carries TRBV10-1 and TRBJ2-3; D not resolved. In germline, CDR1 is WNHNN, CDR2 SYGVQD (reference sequence). This CDR3 contains 13 residues. Trimming removed 3 bases from V and 2 bases from J, with 6 bases in between. CDR3 nucleotides: TGCGCCAGCAGTGATGTCTTCACAGATACGCAGTATTTT. Its protein is CASSDVFTDTQYF.

This clone was detected only once. The chain has TRBV4-1 and TRBJ1-1; D may be TRBD1 (5 bases). V was clipped by 3 bases and J by 1 base, with 9 bases between them. The CDR3 is 14 amino acids. CDR1 and CDR2 (germline): MGHRA, YSYEKL. CDR3 sequence: CASSQRQPNTEAFF. The DNA of the CDR3 is TGCGCCAGCAGCCAGCGACAGCCGAACACTGAAGCTTTCTTT.

The chain uses TRBV30 and TRBJ2-7; D unresolved. The CDR3 consists of 12 residues. Germline CDR1 and CDR2: GTSNPN and SVGIG (reference sequence). V was clipped by 2 bases and J by 4 bases, with 9 bases between them. CDR3 nucleotides: TGTGCCTGGAGTACTGTACCTTACGAGCAGTACTTC. Amino acids: CAWSTVPYEQYF.

The chain carries TRBV5-1 and TRBJ2-1; TRBD2 agrees at 8 bases. The CDR3 contains 15 residues. V shed 4 bases, J shed 5 bases, and the junction held 8 bases outside the gene matches. Germline V gives CDR1 SGHRS, CDR2 YFSETQ. The CDR3 is CASSASSGLNNEQFF. In nucleotides, the CDR3 is TGCGCCAGCAGCGCGTCTAGCGGGCTTAACAATGAGCAGTTCTTC.